This entry lists 5 T cell receptor beta chains sequenced from one sample in a study of radiation and T cells in renal cell carcinoma (dated by TCRdb to 2018 to 2020). Libraries came from the immunoSEQ multiplex PCR assay. The source is immuneACCESS, and TCRdb retained only in-frame sequences with V and J called. Part of the clones is not carried over; for the studies checked, unresolved V genes explain less than half of this, and the remainder is unexplained. This sample holds about 43,000 clones; 65% to 85% were observed only once. Jointly, the top ten make up 27% of the sample. Explained via the paper, the time point label denotes: blood 4 weeks post-SBRT, at nephrectomy. Sample treatment or condition, as interpreted from the label and publication: 15 Gy SBRT to primary tumor, nephrectomy 4 weeks later. The specimen was blood, collected from a patient whose treatment included radiotherapy and nephrectomy. These receptors originate from a woman aged 70-85 years with renal cell carcinoma.

V and J are TRBV15 and TRBJ2-3; D is ambiguous. The CDR3 is 13 amino acids. Trimming stripped 1 base from V and 0 bases from J, with 2 bases between. Looked up from germline, CDR1 is LNHNV and CDR2 is YYDKDF (reference sequence). The CDR3 is CATSRGSTDTQYF. CDR3 sequence (DNA): TGTGCCACCAGCAGAGGGAGCACAGATACGCAGTATTTT.

This clone has a single count. V and J are TRBV10-3 and TRBJ2-3, with 12 bases identical to TRBD2. There are 17 residues in the CDR3. Germline V gene sequence: CDR1 ENHRY, CDR2 SYGVKD. Trimming cost V 3 bases and J 1 base; bases outside gene matches: 5. CDR3 nucleotide sequence: TGTGCCATCAGTGATCCCAGACTAGCGGGGGGCACAGATACGCAGTATTTT. Translated: CAISDPRLAGGTDTQYF.

This rearrangement joins TRBV7-8 to TRBJ2-7, with 7 bases that match TRBD1. CDR1 and CDR2 from the germline V gene are SGHVS and FQNEAQ. This CDR3 is 13 amino acids long. V trimming: 5 bases; J trimming: 2 bases; junction bases outside the gene matches: 3. The DNA of the CDR3 is TGTGCCAGCAGCACTGACAGGGCCTACGAGCAGTACTTC. This gives the protein CASSTDRAYEQYF.

The chain links TRBV6-5 to TRBJ2-7, with TRBD1 as a possible D gene (6 bases). Germline values: CDR1 MNHEY, CDR2 SVGAGI. V was cut by 5 bases and J by 0 bases, with 11 bases left in between. This CDR3 is built from 14 residues. CDR3 coding DNA: TGTGCCAGCAGTCCTCAGGACAGCTCCTACGAGCAGTACTTC. It translates to CASSPQDSSYEQYF.

The genes are TRBV7-8 and TRBJ2-1, with 8 nucleotides matching TRBD1. The germline V gene encodes CDR1 SGHVS and CDR2 FQNEAQ. The CDR3 contains 15 residues. V gave up 1 base and J gave up 10 bases; unmatched junction bases: 9. The CDR3 bases are TGTGCCAGCAGCTTAGGGTCCGGACAGGGACTCGAGCAGTTCTTC. Translation: CASSLGSGQGLEQFF.